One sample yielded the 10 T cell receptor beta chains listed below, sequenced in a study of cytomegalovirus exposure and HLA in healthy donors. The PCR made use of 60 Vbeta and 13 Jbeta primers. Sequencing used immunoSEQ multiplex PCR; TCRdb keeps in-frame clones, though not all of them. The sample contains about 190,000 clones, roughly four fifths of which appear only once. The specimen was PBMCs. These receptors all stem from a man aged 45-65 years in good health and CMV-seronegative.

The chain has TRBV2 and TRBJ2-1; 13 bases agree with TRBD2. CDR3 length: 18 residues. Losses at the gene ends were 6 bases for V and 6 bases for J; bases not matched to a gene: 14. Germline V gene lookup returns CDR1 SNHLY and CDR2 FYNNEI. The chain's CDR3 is CASSNPPGLAGKVNEQFF. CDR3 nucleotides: TGTGCCAGCAGCAACCCCCCGGGACTAGCGGGGAAGGTCAATGAGCAGTTCTTC.

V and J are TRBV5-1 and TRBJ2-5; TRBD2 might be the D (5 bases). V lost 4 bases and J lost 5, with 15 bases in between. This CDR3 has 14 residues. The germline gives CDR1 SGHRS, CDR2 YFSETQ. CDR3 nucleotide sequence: TGCGCCAGCAGCGACTTGGGCGGGTGGGAGACCCAGTACTTC. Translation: CASSDLGGWETQYF.

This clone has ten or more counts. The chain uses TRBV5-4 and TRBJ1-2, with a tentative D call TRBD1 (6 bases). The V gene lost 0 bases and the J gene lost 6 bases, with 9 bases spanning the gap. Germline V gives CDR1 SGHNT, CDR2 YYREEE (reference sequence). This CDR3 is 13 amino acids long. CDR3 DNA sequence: TGTGCCAGCAGCTTGGCAGGGGTGCATGGCTACACCTTC. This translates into CASSLAGVHGYTF.

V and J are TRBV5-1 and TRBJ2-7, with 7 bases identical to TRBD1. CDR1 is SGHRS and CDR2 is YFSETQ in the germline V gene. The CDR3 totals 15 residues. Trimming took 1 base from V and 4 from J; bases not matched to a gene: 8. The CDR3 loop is CASSLLPGQNYEQYF. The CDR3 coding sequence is TGCGCCAGCAGCTTGTTACCGGGACAGAATTACGAGCAGTACTTC. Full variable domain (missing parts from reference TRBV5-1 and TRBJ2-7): KAGVTQTPRYLIKTRGQQVTLSCSPISGHRSVSWYQQTPGQGLQFLFEYFSETQRNKGNFPGRFSGRQFSNSRSEMNVSTLELGDSALYLCASSLLPGQNYEQYFGPGTRLTVT.

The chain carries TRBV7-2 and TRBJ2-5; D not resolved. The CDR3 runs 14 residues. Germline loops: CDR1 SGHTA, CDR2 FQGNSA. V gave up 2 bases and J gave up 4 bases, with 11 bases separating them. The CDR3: CASSLQDSLETQYF. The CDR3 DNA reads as TGTGCCAGCAGCTTACAAGACTCCTTAGAGACCCAGTACTTC.

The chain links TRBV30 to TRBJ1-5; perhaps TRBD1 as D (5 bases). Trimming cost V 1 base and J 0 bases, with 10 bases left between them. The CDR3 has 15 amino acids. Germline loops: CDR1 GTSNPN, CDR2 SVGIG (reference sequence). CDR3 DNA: TGTGCCTGGAGTGCGGCAGGGTATAGCAATCAGCCCCAGCATTTT. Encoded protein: CAWSAAGYSNQPQHF.

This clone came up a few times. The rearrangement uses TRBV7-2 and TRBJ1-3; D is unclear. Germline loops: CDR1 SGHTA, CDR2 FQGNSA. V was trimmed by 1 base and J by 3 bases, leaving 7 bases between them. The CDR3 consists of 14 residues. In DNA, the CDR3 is TGTGCCAGCAGCTTAGAGGACTTTGGAAACACCATATATTTT. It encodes CASSLEDFGNTIYF.

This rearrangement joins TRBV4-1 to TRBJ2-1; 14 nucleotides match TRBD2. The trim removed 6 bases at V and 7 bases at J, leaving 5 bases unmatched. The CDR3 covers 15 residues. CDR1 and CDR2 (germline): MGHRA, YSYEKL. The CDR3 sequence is CASRLGLAGENEQFF. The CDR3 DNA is TGCGCCAGCAGACTGGGACTAGCGGGAGAGAATGAGCAGTTCTTC.

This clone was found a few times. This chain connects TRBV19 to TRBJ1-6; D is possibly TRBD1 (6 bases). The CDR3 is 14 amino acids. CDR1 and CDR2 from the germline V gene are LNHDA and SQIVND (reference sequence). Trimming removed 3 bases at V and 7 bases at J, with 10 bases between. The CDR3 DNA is TGTGCCAGTAGTATTCAGGGGACCAATTCACCCCTCCACTTT. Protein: CASSIQGTNSPLHF.

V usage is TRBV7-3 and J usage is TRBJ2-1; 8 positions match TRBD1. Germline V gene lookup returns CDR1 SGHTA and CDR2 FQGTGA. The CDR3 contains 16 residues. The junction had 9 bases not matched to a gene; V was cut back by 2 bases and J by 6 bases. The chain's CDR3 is CASSLVAGTGINEQFF. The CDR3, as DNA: TGTGCCAGCAGCTTAGTAGCCGGGACAGGTATCAATGAGCAGTTCTTC.